Reported below is one T cell receptor (beta chain). Only in-frame clones appear in the TCRdb table, and some are missing; sequencing was by immunoSEQ multiplex PCR. The data show some 63,000 clones, with about 91% seen just once and 0.85% held by the top ten. Per the germline V gene, CDR1 is SGHRS and CDR2 is YFSETQ. V shed 1 base, J shed 1 base, and the junction held 5 bases outside the gene matches. The CDR3 runs 16 residues. The source of the sample is a study of T cell changes during pregnancy in multiple sclerosis. Sample: peripheral blood, taken before pregnancy. The receptor was derived from a female donor with multiple sclerosis, enrolled in a pregnancy study. The V and J genes are TRBV5-1 and TRBJ2-5; 9 nucleotides agree with TRBD2. The CDR3 bases are TGCGCCAGCAGCTTGTCGGCGGGGGGGGGCCAAGAGACCCAGTACTTC. Its protein is CASSLSAGGGQETQYF.